The 30 T cell receptor beta chains below all came from one sample that was sequenced in a study of blood T cell repertoires in COVID-19. Produced via immunoSEQ multiplex PCR; TCRdb's table is partial and in-frame only. The sample carries roughly 300,000 clones, roughly 93% recorded once. Sequenced sample: PBMCs or T cells enriched from blood (not recorded which). These receptor sequences come from a woman between 40 and 50 years old with acute COVID-19.

The V and J genes are TRBV4-3 and TRBJ2-7, with 10 nucleotides matching TRBD2. V lost 3 bases to trimming and J lost 4 bases; unmatched junction nucleotides: 12. The CDR3 length is 17 residues. Germline CDR1 LGHNA, CDR2 YSLEER. CDR3 in DNA: TGCGCCAGCAGCCAGTTCGGGAGAGCGGGAGGGCCGTACGAGCAGTACTTC. This codes for CASSQFGRAGGPYEQYF.

The chain links TRBV5-6 to TRBJ2-1, with D possibly being TRBD1 (7 bases). The germline V gene has CDR1 SGHDT and CDR2 YYEEEE. The CDR3 extends over 17 amino acids. Trimming shortened V by 3 bases and J by 6 bases, and 22 bases separated the two germline ends. For the CDR3, the DNA is TGTGCCAGCAGCTATTATCGAGACAGGGAGGAGGTCAATGAGCAGTTCTTC. Translated: CASSYYRDREEVNEQFF.

About this clone itself: One junction end disagrees with the germline gene, perhaps due to a read error. This chain connects TRBV6-1 to TRBJ1-4; weak D call: TRBD1 (5 bases). CDR3 length equals 15 residues. Germline loops: CDR1 MNHNS, CDR2 SASEGT. The CDR3 coding sequence is TGTGCCAGCCGTGACGGGGGGGCAACTAATGAAAAACTGTTTTTT. Its translation: CASRDGGATNEKLFF.

The count of this clone is one. The chain employs TRBV11-3 and TRBJ1-1; the match to TRBD1 covers 8 bases. The CDR3 is 13 residues long. V lost 0 bases, J lost 7 bases, and 1 base stayed unmatched. Germline CDR1 and CDR2: SGHNT and YENEEA. The CDR3 bases are TGTGCCAGCAGCTTAGACAGGGGGCGTGAAGCTTTCTTT. It translates to CASSLDRGREAFF.

The J gene is TRBJ2-3, the V gene TRBV7-6; 10 bases are a match to TRBD2. CDR3 length: 16 residues. CDR1 and CDR2 from the germline V gene are SGHVS and FNYEAQ. J gave up 2 bases and V 5 bases, and 7 bases lay outside the gene matches. CDR3 sequence (DNA): TGTGCCAGCAGCCGAGGACTAGCGGAAGTCACAGATACGCAGTATTTT. Its translation is CASSRGLAEVTDTQYF.

This clone was found a few times. This chain uses TRBV19 with TRBJ1-5; perhaps TRBD1 as D (6 bases). Germline CDR1 reads LNHDA; CDR2 reads SQIVND (reference sequence). This CDR3 is 18 amino acids long. Trimming took 0 bases from V and 0 from J, leaving 15 bases between them. The CDR3 spells CASSIDNRDVYSNQPQHF. CDR3 nucleotides: TGTGCCAGTAGTATAGATAACAGGGACGTCTATAGCAATCAGCCCCAGCATTTT.

This rearrangement joins TRBV6-4 to TRBJ2-3, with 12 positions matching TRBD2. J was trimmed by 5 bases and V by 9 bases; bases with no gene match: 12. CDR1 and CDR2 (germline): MRHNA, SNTAGT. The CDR3 runs to 16 residues. In DNA, the CDR3 is TGTGCCAGGTTAAAGACTAGCGGGAGTTGGGTAGATACGCAGTATTTT. Translated, it gives CARLKTSGSWVDTQYF.

J is TRBJ1-4 and V is TRBV7-9; TRBD1 aligns across 7 bases. CDR1 is SEHNR, CDR2 FQNEAQ, per germline (reference sequence). The CDR3 totals 15 residues. Unmatched junction bases numbered 9, after V lost 4 bases and J lost 7 bases. The CDR3 is CASSSELGTVEKLFF. As DNA, the CDR3 is TGTGCCAGCAGCTCCGAGTTGGGGACAGTTGAAAAACTGTTTTTT.

This chain's CDR3 is CASSFFSNRDYGYTF. The CDR3 bases are TGTGCCAGCAGTTTCTTTTCCAACAGGGACTATGGCTACACCTTC. The rearrangement joins TRBV28 to TRBJ1-2; D is perhaps TRBD1 (6 bases). Trimming left V 3 bases short and J 3 bases short, with 14 bases between. Germline lookup yields CDR1 MDHEN and CDR2 SYDVKM. The CDR3 loop spans 15 amino acids.

The chain couples TRBV5-8 to TRBJ1-5; D uncertain. Germline CDR1 is SGHTS and CDR2 is YDEGEE. Between the trimmed V and J ends, which lost 9 bases and 0 bases, there was a span of 19 bases. This CDR3 region has 16 residues. The CDR3 coding sequence is TGTGCCACCTCCCCGAGGCAGACCCATAGCAATCAGCCCCAGCATTTT. It translates to CATSPRQTHSNQPQHF.

V gene TRBV3-1 (or the pseudogene TRBV3-2) combines with J gene TRBJ1-1; D is perhaps TRBD1 (6 bases). The CDR3 covers 16 residues. Trimming removed 4 bases at V and 1 base at J, with 16 bases between. Germline V gives CDR1 LGHDT, CDR2 YNNKEL (reference sequence). The CDR3 bases are TGTGCCAGCAGCCGACCCCCTTCGACAGGGAACACTGAAGCTTTCTTT. Amino acid sequence: CASSRPPSTGNTEAFF.

The table lists this clone with a count of one. V and J are TRBV3-1 (or the pseudogene TRBV3-2) and TRBJ1-2; tentative D call: TRBD1 (6 bases). V was pared by 0 bases and J by 7 bases, with 9 bases between. This CDR3 has 13 amino acids. Germline CDR1 reads LGHDT; CDR2 reads YNNKEL (reference sequence). The DNA for the CDR3 is TGTGCCAGCAGCCAAGAACAGGGTTTTGGCTACACCTTC. It encodes CASSQEQGFGYTF.

A single count supports this clone. The CDR3 region is CASINSGGYQETQYF. The CDR3 region has the DNA TGTGCCAGCATTAATAGCGGGGGTTACCAAGAGACCCAGTACTTC. The chain joins TRBV28 to TRBJ2-5; 9 bases are shared with TRBD2. This CDR3 is 15 amino acids long. The germline V gene encodes CDR1 MDHEN and CDR2 SYDVKM. V was clipped by 7 bases and J by 0 bases; unmatched bases: 6.

The chain combines TRBV7-2 with TRBJ2-3; D might be TRBD2 (5 bases). The CDR3 consists of 14 residues. V lost 5 bases, J lost 1 base, and 10 bases lay in between. CDR1 is SGHTA, CDR2 FQGNSA, per germline. As DNA, the CDR3 is TGTGCCAGCAGCCCCGGGATGCGCACAGATACGCAGTATTTT. Its translation: CASSPGMRTDTQYF. Using reference TRBV7-2 and TRBJ2-3 for the parts outside the CDR3, the full variable domain is GAGVSQSPSNKVTEKGKDVELRCDPISGHTALYWYRQSLGQGLEFLIYFQGNSAPDKSGLPSDRFSAERTGGSVSTLTIQRTQQEDSAVYLCASSPGMRTDTQYFGPGTRLTVL.

The V gene is TRBV5-5, the J gene TRBJ2-3; D unresolved. V was pared by 1 base and J by 3 bases, with 12 bases between. Germline V CDR1 and CDR2: SGHKS, YYEKEE (reference sequence). This CDR3 comprises 15 residues. The CDR3 nucleotides are TGTGCCAGCAGCTTGCTAGGAGTGGAAACAGATACGCAGTATTTT. Its protein is CASSLLGVETDTQYF.

The rearrangement links TRBV11-2 to TRBJ1-1; 8 nucleotides line up with TRBD1. The CDR3 runs 15 residues. The germline gives CDR1 SGHAT, CDR2 FQNNGV. V trimming: 3 bases; J trimming: 1 base; junction bases outside the gene matches: 4. The DNA for the CDR3 is TGTGCCAGCAGCTTCGGACAGGGAGCGAACACTGAAGCTTTCTTT. Translation gives CASSFGQGANTEAFF. The full variable domain, completed using reference TRBV11-2 and TRBJ1-1, is EAGVAQSPRYKIIEKRQSVAFWCNPISGHATLYWYQQILGQGPKLLIQFQNNGVVDDSQLPKDRFSAERLKGVDSTLKIQPAKLEDSAVYLCASSFGQGANTEAFFGQGTRLTVV.

The V gene is TRBV19, the J gene TRBJ2-3; 10 nucleotides line up with TRBD1. V shed 5 bases and J 4 bases; nucleotides not matched to a gene: 3. CDR3 length: 14 amino acids. The germline V gene has CDR1 LNHDA and CDR2 SQIVND (reference sequence). DNA for the CDR3: TGTGCCAGTAGTTCGGGACAGGGGCCAGATACGCAGTATTTT. It specifies CASSSGQGPDTQYF.

This rearrangement joins TRBV5-1 to TRBJ2-5; D not certain. Germline V gene sequence: CDR1 SGHRS, CDR2 YFSETQ. The CDR3 spans 17 residues. The germline V and J ends were trimmed by 2 bases and 1 base, with 18 bases remaining between them. The CDR3 DNA reads as TGCGCCAGCAGCTTCCGAGGCCTGGGTGCTTCCCAAGAGACCCAGTACTTC. As protein: CASSFRGLGASQETQYF.

This clone was found a few times. The identical CDR3 is also encoded by other nucleotide sequences in the sample. This chain joins TRBV28 and TRBJ1-2, with 7 bases identical to TRBD1. Per the germline V gene, CDR1 is MDHEN and CDR2 is SYDVKM. V shed 6 bases and J 2 bases; nucleotides not matched to a gene: 3. The CDR3 is 13 amino acids. CDR3: CASRGTANYGYTF. The CDR3 DNA reads as TGTGCCAGCAGAGGGACAGCCAACTATGGCTACACCTTC.

This chain joins TRBV2 and TRBJ1-2; D is possibly TRBD1 (5 bases). Germline loops: CDR1 SNHLY, CDR2 FYNNEI. Trimming cost V 8 bases and J 7 bases, with 11 bases left between them. CDR3 length: 11 amino acids. The DNA for the CDR3 is TGTGCCAGCGGCCAGGGTAGTGGCTACACCTTC. This translates into CASGQGSGYTF.

The CDR3 nucleotides read TGCGCCAGCAGCCAAGGGGGGGGGAACACTGAAGCTTTCTTT. As protein: CASSQGGGNTEAFF. The V and J genes are TRBV4-3 and TRBJ1-1, with D perhaps matching TRBD1 (5 bases). This CDR3 is 14 amino acids long. Trimming pared 1 base from V and 1 base from J, leaving 7 bases between. Germline V gene sequence: CDR1 LGHNA, CDR2 YSLEER.

The chain recombines TRBV19 with TRBJ1-1; maybe TRBD1 (5 bases). V was trimmed by 3 bases and J by 6 bases, leaving 11 bases between them. This CDR3 region has 13 residues. Germline V gene data show CDR1 as LNHDA and CDR2 as SQIVND (reference sequence). CDR3 amino acids: CASSIEGAPEAFF. In DNA, the CDR3 is TGTGCCAGTAGTATTGAAGGGGCCCCTGAAGCTTTCTTT.

The chain joins TRBV7-6 to TRBJ1-3; D remains ambiguous. The ends were cut back, 5 bases at V and 0 bases at J, with 14 bases in the middle. The CDR3 loop spans 16 amino acids. From germline, CDR1 is SGHVS and CDR2 FNYEAQ. The CDR3 is CASSPSTINSGNTIYF. In DNA, the CDR3 is TGTGCCAGCAGCCCCTCCACTATCAACTCTGGAAACACCATATATTTT.

This rearrangement joins TRBV5-4 to TRBJ1-2; D might be TRBD1 (5 bases). The V and J ends lost 2 bases and 8 bases respectively, with 10 bases between them. The CDR3 has 12 residues. Germline CDR1 reads SGHNT; CDR2 reads YYREEE (reference sequence). CDR3 in DNA: TGTGCCAGCAGCTTTGGGGCGGGAGGCTACACCTTC. Protein sequence: CASSFGAGGYTF.

The rearrangement joins TRBV3-1 (or the pseudogene TRBV3-2) to TRBJ2-1, with 12 positions matching TRBD2. Germline V gene sequence: CDR1 LGHDT, CDR2 YNNKEL (reference sequence). The CDR3 covers 14 residues. V was pared by 6 bases and J by 10 bases, with 7 bases of the junction left unmatched. CDR3: CASRPSGGVREQFF. The CDR3 DNA reads TGTGCCAGCAGGCCTAGCGGGGGGGTAAGGGAGCAGTTCTTC.

This chain joins TRBV3-1 (or the pseudogene TRBV3-2) and TRBJ1-3, with a tentative D call TRBD1 (6 bases). The CDR3 consists of 16 residues. V gave up 0 bases and J gave up 4 bases, with 13 bases separating them. From germline, CDR1 is LGHDT and CDR2 YNNKEL (reference sequence). The DNA of the CDR3 is TGTGCCAGCAGCCAAGATGGGGGGGCTCCAGGAAACACCATATATTTT. Protein: CASSQDGGAPGNTIYF.

The chain recombines TRBV2 with TRBJ2-2, with D maybe TRBD1 (5 bases). This CDR3 has 14 amino acids. Germline values: CDR1 SNHLY, CDR2 FYNNEI. V dropped 6 bases and J dropped 1 base, with 9 bases sitting between them. The CDR3 protein is CASRADRNTGELFF. The CDR3 bases are TGTGCCAGCAGAGCAGACAGGAACACCGGGGAGCTGTTTTTT.

The chain joins TRBV13 to TRBJ1-1; a possible D gene is TRBD1 (6 bases). Germline V gene lookup returns CDR1 PRHDT and CDR2 FYEKMQ (reference sequence). With 6 bases removed from V and 5 bases from J, the gap between germline ends came to 19 bases. The CDR3 spans 15 residues. The CDR3 DNA follows: TGTGCCAGCAGTCGAAACAGGGTTCGAGGAACTGAAGCTTTCTTT. The encoded protein is CASSRNRVRGTEAFF.

V gene TRBV19 combines with J gene TRBJ1-1; D not certain. CDR3 length: 14 residues. Germline V gene lookup returns CDR1 LNHDA and CDR2 SQIVND (reference sequence). Trimming shortened V by 3 bases and J by 0 bases, and 8 bases separated the two germline ends. The CDR3 DNA reads TGTGCCAGTAGTATTATTCAGATGAACACTGAAGCTTTCTTT. Protein product: CASSIIQMNTEAFF.

The chain recombines TRBV7-6 with TRBJ1-1; 11 positions agree with TRBD1. Germline assignment: CDR1 SGHVS and CDR2 FNYEAQ. The V gene end was trimmed by 5 bases and the J gene end by 8 bases; junction bases not matched to a gene: 4. CDR3 length: 13 residues. CDR3 bases: TGTGCCAGCAGCGAATGGACAGGGGGCGAAGCTTTCTTT. It codes for CASSEWTGGEAFF.